This TCR beta chain appears in the sequencing data of a study of blood T cell repertoires in COVID-19. On the study more broadly: Acute and convalescent COVID-19 specimens originated in the United States, Italy and Spain. Sample material is recorded as cDNA or gDNA derived from T cells, B-cell-depleted T cells, or PBMCs.

The authors' processing: For nucleated cells, counts were estimated from reference gene primer amplification. The repertoire was sequenced with immunoSEQ multiplex PCR; TCRdb's copy has only in-frame clones and lacks some. V and J calls and clone size are as listed in that table; D and trimming were resolved from the DNA. The sample includes about 130,000 clones, around four fifths seen only once; the top ten take over 15%. The receptor's source is an elderly man with acute or convalescent COVID-19. Sequencing was done on a sample of peripheral blood.

The CDR3 spells CASSLRTSGGQETQYF. CDR3 nucleotides: TGTGCCAGCAGCCTACGGACTAGCGGGGGCCAAGAGACCCAGTACTTC. The rearrangement uses TRBV7-2 and TRBJ2-5; 13 positions agree with TRBD2. Trimming took 5 bases from V and 1 from J; bases not matched to a gene: 4. CDR1 is SGHTA and CDR2 is FQGNSA in the germline V gene. The CDR3 contains 16 residues.